What follows are 21 T cell receptor beta chains derived from one specimen sequenced in a study of OX40 agonist ivuxolimab in advanced cancers. The data were produced by immunoSEQ multiplex PCR, yet TCRdb's version contains in-frame clones alone and is incomplete. The sample records over 60,000 clones, roughly nine tenths being singletons. Sequenced material: CD4+ or CD8+ T cells sorted from blood, taken in a trial of the OX40 agonist ivuxolimab. Every receptor here comes from an adult with an advanced solid tumor such as melanoma, head and neck, liver or kidney cancer.

This chain uses TRBV19 with TRBJ1-5; TRBD1 matches 9 bases. Germline values: CDR1 LNHDA, CDR2 SQIVND (reference sequence). V lost 4 bases and J lost 0; bases outside the gene matches: 10. The CDR3 runs to 18 residues. This CDR3 reads CASSTGTGTGYSNQPQHF. The CDR3, as DNA: TGTGCCAGTAGTACCGGGACAGGGACGGGATATAGCAATCAGCCCCAGCATTTT. Supplemented by reference TRBV19 and TRBJ1-5, the full variable domain reads DGGITQSPKYLFRKEGQNVTLSCEQNLNHDAMYWYRQDPGQGLRLIYYSQIVNDFQKGDIAEGYSVSREKKESFPLTVTSAQKNPTAFYLCASSTGTGTGYSNQPQHFGDGTRLSIL.

The chain combines TRBV5-1 with TRBJ2-3, with D possibly being TRBD2 (6 bases). The germline gives CDR1 SGHRS, CDR2 YFSETQ. Trimming removed 6 bases at V and 0 bases at J, with 17 bases between. The CDR3 is 16 amino acids. DNA of the CDR3: TGCGCCAGCACCGCGGGGCGGGGTGCTAGCACAGATACGCAGTATTTT. Translating it yields CASTAGRGASTDTQYF. Supplemented by reference TRBV5-1 and TRBJ2-3, the full variable domain reads KAGVTQTPRYLIKTRGQQVTLSCSPISGHRSVSWYQQTPGQGLQFLFEYFSETQRNKGNFPGRFSGRQFSNSRSEMNVSTLELGDSALYLCASTAGRGASTDTQYFGPGTRLTVL.

The chain uses TRBV5-1 and TRBJ2-5, with D unclear. The CDR3 is 15 amino acids. Germline V gene data show CDR1 as SGHRS and CDR2 as YFSETQ. V dropped 2 bases and J dropped 5 bases, with 16 bases sitting between them. The CDR3 nucleotides read TGCGCCAGCAGCTTCGAAATACGTGGTTTGGAGACCCAGTACTTC. Amino acids: CASSFEIRGLETQYF.

The chain employs TRBV7-3 and TRBJ2-1; maybe TRBD2 (5 bases). The CDR3 is 16 amino acids. Trimming took 5 bases from V and 5 from J, leaving 19 bases between them. The germline V gene has CDR1 SGHTA and CDR2 FQGTGA. CDR3 amino acids: CASSPSWNLGDNEQFF. DNA for the CDR3: TGTGCCAGCAGCCCATCCTGGAACCTCGGGGACAATGAGCAGTTCTTC.

This chain links TRBV21-1 with TRBJ2-3; TRBD2, the D gene given by the table, was not confirmed from the DNA. TRBV21-1 has pseudogene status. The CDR3 totals 16 residues. The CDR3 reads CASRPSGRTSTDTQYF. As DNA, the CDR3 is TGTGCCAGCAGGCCCTCCGGACGGACTAGCACAGATACGCAGTATTTT.

This sequence joins TRBV19 and TRBJ1-5; 8 bases are shared with TRBD1. The V gene end was trimmed by 9 bases and the J gene end by 3 bases; junction bases not matched to a gene: 13. Per the germline V gene, CDR1 is LNHDA and CDR2 is SQIVND (reference sequence). This CDR3 has 16 residues. For the CDR3, the DNA is TGTGCCAGCCAACCCCAGGACAGGGCTTACAATCAGCCCCAGCATTTT. Protein sequence: CASQPQDRAYNQPQHF.

Written as DNA, the CDR3 is TGTGCCAGCAGCTTCGGACTAGCGGGAGTCAGCAATGAGCAGTTCTTC. Translation: CASSFGLAGVSNEQFF. The chain carries TRBV5-4 and TRBJ2-1; TRBD2 matches at 13 bases. CDR1 and CDR2 (germline): SGHNT, YYREEE (reference sequence). The CDR3 extends over 16 amino acids. J was trimmed by 6 bases and V by 2 bases; bases with no gene match: 5.

This clone was observed a single time. The chain recombines TRBV19 with TRBJ1-1; no reliable D call. The germline V gene has CDR1 LNHDA and CDR2 SQIVND (reference sequence). This CDR3 has 14 residues. V lost 6 bases and J lost 3, with 14 bases in between. The CDR3: CASRLPTGDTEAFF. CDR3 sequence (DNA): TGTGCCAGTAGACTCCCAACTGGGGACACTGAAGCTTTCTTT.

V is TRBV30 and J is TRBJ2-5; unclear D gene. The DNA end is more similar to TRBJ2-7, so the J call may be wrong. The CDR3 has 14 amino acids. Germline CDR1 GTSNPN, CDR2 SVGIG (reference sequence). The CDR3 bases are TGTGCCTGGAGTAAAACCTCCGTGACCTACGAGCAGTACTTC. Translating it yields CAWSKTSVTYEQYF.

The V gene is TRBV10-1, the J gene TRBJ2-5; the D gene could be TRBD1 or TRBD2 (5 bases each). The V end lost 0 bases, the J end lost 2 bases, and 7 bases lay between the germline ends. CDR3 length equals 14 residues. Germline V gives CDR1 WNHNN, CDR2 SYGVQD (reference sequence). CDR3 bases: TGCGCCAGCAGTGAGTCGAGGGGACAAGAGACCCAGTACTTC. Protein sequence: CASSESRGQETQYF.

This chain joins TRBV5-1 and TRBJ1-4; 9 bases match TRBD1. Germline assignment: CDR1 SGHRS and CDR2 YFSETQ. After removal of 4 bases from V and 5 bases from J, the junction contained 9 bases not matched to a gene. The CDR3 loop spans 16 amino acids. The CDR3 nucleotides read TGCGCCAGCAGCACCCAATCCGGGACAGGGAATGAAAAACTGTTTTTT. The encoded protein is CASSTQSGTGNEKLFF.

This clone showed up just once. The V gene is TRBV25-1, the J gene TRBJ2-1; no firm D call. The CDR3 extends over 15 amino acids. V lost 1 base and J lost 6, with 13 bases in between. CDR1 MGHDK and CDR2 SYGVNS come from the germline V gene. The CDR3 loop reads CASSESRVVGNEQFF. DNA of the CDR3: TGTGCCAGCAGTGAATCTCGGGTAGTCGGCAATGAGCAGTTCTTC. The full variable domain, its missing parts supplied by reference TRBV25-1 and TRBJ2-1, is EADIYQTPRYLVIGTGKKITLECSQTMGHDKMYWYQQDPGMELHLIHYSYGVNSTEKGDLSSESTVSRIRTEHFPLTLESARPSHTSQYLCASSESRVVGNEQFFGPGTRLTVL.

V and J are TRBV6-6 and TRBJ1-5, with unresolved D. The CDR3 is 15 amino acids. Trimming left V 0 bases short and J 1 base short, with 7 bases between. Germline V gene lookup returns CDR1 MNHNY and CDR2 SVGAGI (reference sequence). The chain's CDR3 is CASSYSGRSNQPQHF. CDR3 sequence (DNA): TGTGCCAGCAGTTACTCAGGCAGGAGCAATCAGCCCCAGCATTTT.

This clone has a single count. This chain joins TRBV6-1 and TRBJ2-3, with a weak D call TRBD2 (5 bases). The V gene's germline CDR1 is MNHNS and CDR2 SASEGT. The length of the CDR3 is 13 residues. V lost 1 base, J lost 7 bases, and 9 bases lay in between. CDR3 nucleotides: TGTGCCAGCAGTGAAGGCGGGCGGAATACGCAGTATTTT. Protein sequence: CASSEGGRNTQYF.

The chain joins TRBV2 to TRBJ2-7; D is uncertain. Germline V gene sequence: CDR1 SNHLY, CDR2 FYNNEI. CDR3 length equals 12 residues. V was cut by 4 bases and J by 6 bases, with 10 bases left in between. In nucleotides, the CDR3 is TGTGCCAGCAGTGTATCCCCCGGCGAGCAGTACTTC. Translated, it gives CASSVSPGEQYF.

The gene calls are TRBV5-1 and TRBJ2-1; 13 positions agree with TRBD2. This CDR3 is built from 16 residues. Trimming at V came to 4 bases and at J to 7 bases, leaving 8 bases not matched to a gene. Looked up from germline, CDR1 is SGHRS and CDR2 is YFSETQ. The CDR3 here is CASSLQLAGGVNEQFF. Written as DNA, the CDR3 is TGCGCCAGCAGCCTCCAACTAGCGGGAGGGGTAAATGAGCAGTTCTTC.

V and J are TRBV18 and TRBJ1-5; D might be TRBD1 (6 bases). From germline, CDR1 is KGHSH and CDR2 LQKENI. The CDR3 has 15 residues. Trimming cost V 3 bases and J 3 bases, with 12 bases left between them. This chain's CDR3 is CASSPQDSVNQPQHF. In nucleotides, the CDR3 is TGTGCCAGCTCACCCCAGGACAGCGTCAATCAGCCCCAGCATTTT.

The chain carries TRBV11-2 and TRBJ1-3; D unclear. Trimming stripped 1 base from V and 2 bases from J, with 9 bases between. The V gene's germline CDR1 is SGHAT and CDR2 FQNNGV. The CDR3 covers 15 residues. The CDR3 region is CASSLVSQPGNTIYF. Here the CDR3 DNA reads TGTGCCAGCAGCTTAGTGTCACAGCCTGGAAACACCATATATTTT.

The V call is TRBV6-1, the J call TRBJ1-3, with D possibly TRBD1 on 5 matching bases. The CDR3 runs to 17 residues. Germline V CDR1 and CDR2: MNHNS, SASEGT. Trimming stripped 2 bases from V and 3 bases from J, with 17 bases between. The CDR3 loop reads CASSERQGPRGGNTIYF. CDR3 coding DNA: TGTGCCAGCAGTGAAAGGCAGGGTCCTCGCGGTGGAAACACCATATATTTT.

The chain employs TRBV5-1 and TRBJ2-7; unclear D gene. Trimming took off 4 bases at V and 0 bases at J, with 8 bases between the two ends. CDR3 length equals 13 residues. CDR1 and CDR2 from the germline V gene are SGHRS and YFSETQ. In DNA form, the CDR3 reads TGCGCCAGCAGCCCAGCAAACTCCTACGAGCAGTACTTC. It yields the protein CASSPANSYEQYF.

This chain joins TRBV18 and TRBJ1-3; D remains unclear. Trimming took 3 bases from V and 1 from J, leaving 7 bases between them. The CDR3 length is 14 residues. Germline CDR1 and CDR2: KGHSH and LQKENI. CDR3 in DNA: TGTGCCAGCTCACCGTCCATATCTGGAAACACCATATATTTT. It specifies CASSPSISGNTIYF.